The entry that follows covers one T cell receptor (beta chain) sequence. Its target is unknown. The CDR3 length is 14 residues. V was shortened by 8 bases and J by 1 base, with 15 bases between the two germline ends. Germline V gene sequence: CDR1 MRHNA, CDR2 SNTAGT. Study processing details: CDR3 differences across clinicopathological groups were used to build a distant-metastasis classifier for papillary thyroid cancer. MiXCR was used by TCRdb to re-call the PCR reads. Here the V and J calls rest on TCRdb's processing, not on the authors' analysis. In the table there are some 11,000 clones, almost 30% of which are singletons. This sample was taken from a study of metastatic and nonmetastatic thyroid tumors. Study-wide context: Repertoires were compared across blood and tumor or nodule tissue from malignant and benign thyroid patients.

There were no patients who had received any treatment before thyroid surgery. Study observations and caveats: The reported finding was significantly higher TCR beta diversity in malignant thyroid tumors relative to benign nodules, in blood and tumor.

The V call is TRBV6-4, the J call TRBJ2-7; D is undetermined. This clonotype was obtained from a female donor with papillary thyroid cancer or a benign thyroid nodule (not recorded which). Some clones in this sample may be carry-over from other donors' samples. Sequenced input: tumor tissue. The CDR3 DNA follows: TGTGCCAGCTCTATCGTAGAGCAGTCCTACGAGCAGTACTTC. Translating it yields CASSIVEQSYEQYF.